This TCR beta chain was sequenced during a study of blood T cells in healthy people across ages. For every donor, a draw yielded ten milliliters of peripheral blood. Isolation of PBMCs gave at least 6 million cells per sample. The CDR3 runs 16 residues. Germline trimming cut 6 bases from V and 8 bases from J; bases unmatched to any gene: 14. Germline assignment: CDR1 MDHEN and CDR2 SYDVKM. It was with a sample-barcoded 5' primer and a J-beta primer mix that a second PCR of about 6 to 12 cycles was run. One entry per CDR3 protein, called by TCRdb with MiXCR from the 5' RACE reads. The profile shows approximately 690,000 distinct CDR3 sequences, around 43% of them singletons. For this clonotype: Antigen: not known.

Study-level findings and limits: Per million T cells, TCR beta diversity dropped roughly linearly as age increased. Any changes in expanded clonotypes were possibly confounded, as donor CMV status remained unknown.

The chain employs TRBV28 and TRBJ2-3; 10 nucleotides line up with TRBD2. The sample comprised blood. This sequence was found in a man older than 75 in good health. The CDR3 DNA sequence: TGTGCCAGCAGGGACCTAGCGGGGGACTTTACCAGTACGCAGTATTTT. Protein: CASRDLAGDFTSTQYF.